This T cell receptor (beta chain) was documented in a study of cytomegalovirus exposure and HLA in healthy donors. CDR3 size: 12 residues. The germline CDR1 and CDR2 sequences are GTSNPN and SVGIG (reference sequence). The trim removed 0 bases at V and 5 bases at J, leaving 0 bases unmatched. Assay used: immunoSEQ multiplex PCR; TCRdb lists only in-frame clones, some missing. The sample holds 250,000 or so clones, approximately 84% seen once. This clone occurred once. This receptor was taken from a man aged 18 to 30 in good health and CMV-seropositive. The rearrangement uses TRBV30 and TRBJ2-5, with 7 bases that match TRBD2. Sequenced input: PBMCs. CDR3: CAWSVGGETQYF. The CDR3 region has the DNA TGTGCCTGGAGTGTGGGAGGGGAGACCCAGTACTTC.